This TCR beta chain was recorded in a study of regulatory T cells in long-lasting Graves disease. Broader study findings: Under persistent disease, TRBV28, TRBJ1-2 and TRBJ2-5 were used preferentially.

In building TCR beta libraries, iRepertoire HTBI primers were used together with Arm-PCR of CDR3 regions. TCRdb re-called the multiplex PCR reads with MiXCR, one entry per CDR3 protein. The data hold about 290,000 distinct CDR3 sequences, with under 25% observed a single time. Many counts were recorded for this clonotype. Its antigen is as yet unknown. Time point of the sample: persistent/refractory GD, antithyroid drugs over 5 years with positive TRAb. The TCR library was made from RNA extracted from PBMCs. CDR1 and CDR2 (germline): SGHTA, FQGNSA. This CDR3 contains 14 residues. Trimming removed 6 bases at V and 5 bases at J, with 16 bases between.

Sequences were derived from peripheral blood mononuclear cells (PBMCs), sampled when the disease was refractory, from a patient treated with antithyroid drugs. V usage is TRBV7-2 and J usage is TRBJ1-1; unclear D gene. The clonotype comes from a female donor with Graves disease. The CDR3: CASSGEGLRTEAFF. Written as DNA, the CDR3 is TGTGCCAGCAGTGGCGAGGGCTTACGAACTGAAGCTTTCTTT. Using reference TRBV7-2 and TRBJ1-1 for the parts outside the CDR3, the full variable domain is GAGVSQSPSNKVTEKGKDVELRCDPISGHTALYWYRQSLGQGLEFLIYFQGNSAPDKSGLPSDRFSAERTGGSVSTLTIQRTQQEDSAVYLCASSGEGLRTEAFFGQGTRLTVV.